This T cell receptor beta chain emerged from a study of blood T cell repertoires in COVID-19. This clone appeared a single time. TCRdb keeps only in-frame clones here, not all; method: immunoSEQ multiplex PCR. The sample carries around 80,000 clones, 82% recorded once. The origin of this receptor is a human donor in a cohort sampled during active COVID-19. The sample comprised peripheral blood.

CDR3 coding DNA: TGTGCCAGCAGCGGCAGGGACTCTGGGGCCAACGTCCTGACTTTC. Protein: CASSGRDSGANVLTF. V is TRBV5-4 and J is TRBJ2-6; D may be TRBD1 (5 bases). Trimming pared 4 bases from V and 0 bases from J, leaving 8 bases between. CDR1 is SGHNT and CDR2 is YYREEE in the germline V gene (reference sequence). The CDR3 runs 15 residues. Based on the CDR3 plus reference TRBV5-4 and TRBJ2-6, the full variable domain is ETGVTQSPTHLIKTRGQQVTLRCSSQSGHNTVSWYQQALGQGPQFIFQYYREEENGRGNFPPRFSGLQFPNYSSELNVNALELDDSALYLCASSGRDSGANVLTFGAGSRLTVL.